Listed below are T cell receptor beta chains from one sample, sequenced in a study of glioma-infiltrating T cells after dendritic cell vaccination. TCRdb keeps only in-frame clones here, not all; method: immunoSEQ multiplex PCR. The table lists about 99,000 clones, roughly four fifths of them singletons, with around 12% in the top ten. Specimen: blood, collected before dendritic cell vaccination. The receptors come from a human donor with glioblastoma. Each CDR3 is given without its conserved first and last residue. D genes are given only for firm matches.

>TRBJ1-2|TRBV18|NA
ASSRPGSGYT
>TRBJ2-2|TRBV7-2|NA
ASSLVSRREGRELF
>TRBJ2-3|TRBV29-1|TRBD1
SGGQGEGTDTQY
>TRBJ2-1|TRBV10-3|TRBD2
AIRTLAGDSYNEQF
>TRBJ2-5|TRBV9|NA
ASSLSGTLTQY
>TRBJ1-2|TRBV11-2|TRBD1
ASSSVGQGGGYT
>TRBJ1-2|TRBV30|TRBD1
AWSSTGTEQIYGYT
>TRBJ2-7|TRBV6-1|NA
ASSFRQTSPYEQY
>TRBJ2-1|TRBV11-3|TRBD2
ASSLGTSGVYNEQF
>TRBJ1-1|TRBV6-5|NA
ASRAGFGGTEAF
>TRBJ1-1|TRBV5-1|TRBD1
ASSGQGAMAF
>TRBJ1-2|TRBV15|NA
ATSREASYGYT
>TRBJ1-4|TRBV4-2|TRBD1
ASSRGQGGEKLF
>TRBJ1-2|TRBV9|NA
ASSSKGGYT
>TRBJ1-1|TRBV5-8|NA
ASSYTGFVTF
>TRBJ1-2|TRBV27|NA
ASSLSGGGYT
>TRBJ2-1|TRBV10-1|TRBD1
ASGPGDSPNTYNEQF
>TRBJ2-7|TRBV11-2|TRBD2
ASTTGGFLDEQY
>TRBJ2-5|TRBV2|TRBD2
ASSDALAGRETQY
>TRBJ2-7|TRBV5-5|TRBD2
ASSFPGLAGSSYEQY
>TRBJ1-5|TRBV30|NA
AWSPGNQPQH
>TRBJ1-4|TRBV7-9|TRBD1
ASSKEGAYEKLF
>TRBJ2-3|TRBV15|TRBD2
ATSRDLPKVVAGERTQY